The T cell receptor (beta chain) under discussion was sequenced for a study of blood T cells in healthy people across ages. Germline CDR1 is DFQATT and CDR2 is SNEGSKA (reference sequence). The CDR3 has 14 amino acids. J lost 0 bases, V lost 5 bases, and 5 bases had no gene match. A second PCR of 7 to 11 cycles used a sample-barcoded 5' primer and a J-beta primer mix. The authors tagged each cDNA molecule using a template-switch adaptor with 12 random nucleotides. Each CDR3 protein is one row after TCRdb ran MiXCR on the 5' RACE reads. The profile shows about 1,400,000 distinct CDR3 sequences, almost 60% of them singletons.

The rearrangement links TRBV20-1 to TRBJ2-7; TRBD2 matches 9 bases. The sequence was obtained from a man younger than 30 in good health. Sequencing was carried out using blood. CDR3 sequence (DNA): TGCAGTGCTGACCTAGCGGGAAGCTCCTACGAGCAGTACTTC. This gives the protein CSADLAGSSYEQYF.